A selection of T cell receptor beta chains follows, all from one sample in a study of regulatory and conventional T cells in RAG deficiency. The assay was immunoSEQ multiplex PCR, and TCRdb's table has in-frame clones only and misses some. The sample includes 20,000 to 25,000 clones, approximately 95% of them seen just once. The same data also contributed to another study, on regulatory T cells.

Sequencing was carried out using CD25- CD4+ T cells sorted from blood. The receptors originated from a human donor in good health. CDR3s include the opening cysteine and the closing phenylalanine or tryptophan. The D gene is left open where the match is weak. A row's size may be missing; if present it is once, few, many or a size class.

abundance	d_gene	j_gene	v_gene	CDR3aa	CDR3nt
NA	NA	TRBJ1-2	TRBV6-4	CASSKHHRDRFVYGYTF	TGTGCCAGCAGTAAACATCACAGGGACCGGTTCGTCTATGGCTACACCTTC
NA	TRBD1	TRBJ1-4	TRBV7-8	CASSLVRQGREKLFF	TGTGCCAGCAGCTTAGTACGACAGGGGAGGGAAAAACTGTTTTTT
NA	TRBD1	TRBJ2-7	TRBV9	CASSAETGGAYEQYF	TGTGCCAGCAGCGCCGAGACAGGGGGGGCCTACGAGCAGTACTTC
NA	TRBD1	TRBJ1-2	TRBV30	CAWKTFWTGGSGGYTF	TGTGCCTGGAAGACCTTTTGGACAGGGGGCTCGGGGGGCTACACCTTC
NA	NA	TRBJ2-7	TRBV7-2	CASSFGGAYYEQYF	TGTGCCAGCAGCTTCGGCGGGGCTTACTACGAGCAGTACTTC
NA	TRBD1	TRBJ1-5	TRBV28	CASSLLTYRGPGPQPQHF	TGTGCCAGCAGTTTATTAACTTACAGGGGGCCAGGGCCTCAGCCCCAGCATTTT
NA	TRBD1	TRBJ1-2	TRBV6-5	CASSYGQGGGYTF	TGTGCCAGCAGTTACGGACAGGGAGGTGGCTACACCTTC
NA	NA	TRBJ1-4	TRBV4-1	CASSQDRNEKLFF	TGCGCCAGCAGCCAAGATAGAAACGAAAAACTGTTTTTT
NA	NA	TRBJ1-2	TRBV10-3	CAISPLGLQVNGYTF	TGTGCCATCAGCCCCCTCGGACTCCAGGTCAATGGCTACACCTTC
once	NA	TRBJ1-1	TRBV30	CAWSYREEAFF	TGTGCCTGGAGTTATAGGGAGGAAGCTTTCTTT
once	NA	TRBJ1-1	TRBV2	CASSAEATENTEAFF	TGTGCCAGCAGCGCTGAAGCGACAGAGAACACTGAAGCTTTCTTT
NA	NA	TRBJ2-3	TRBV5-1	CASSLGGTTDTQYF	TGCGCCAGCAGCTTGGGCGGGACCACAGATACGCAGTATTTT
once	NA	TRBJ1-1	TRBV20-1	CSARFEHEAFF	TGCAGTGCTAGGTTTGAACATGAAGCTTTCTTT
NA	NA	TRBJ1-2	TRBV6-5	CASSYDRPYGYTF	TGTGCCAGCAGTTACGACAGACCCTATGGCTACACCTTC
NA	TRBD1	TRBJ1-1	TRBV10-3	CAIRRQGEDTEAFF	TGTGCCATCAGGAGACAGGGAGAGGACACTGAAGCTTTCTTT
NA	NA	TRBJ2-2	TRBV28	CASTFPGQNTGELFF	TGTGCCAGCACATTCCCGGGACAGAACACCGGGGAGCTGTTTTTT
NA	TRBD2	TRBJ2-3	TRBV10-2	CASRSGLAERTDTQYF	TGCGCCAGCAGATCTGGCCTAGCGGAGCGCACAGATACGCAGTATTTT
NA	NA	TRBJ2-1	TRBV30	CAWSVLLSSYNEQFF	TGTGCCTGGAGTGTACTCCTATCCTCCTACAATGAGCAGTTCTTC
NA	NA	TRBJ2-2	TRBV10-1	CASSESLGTSNTGELFF	TGCGCCAGCAGTGAGAGCCTAGGGACAAGTAACACCGGGGAGCTGTTTTTT
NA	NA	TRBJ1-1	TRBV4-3	CASSQDSRDGTEAFF	TGCGCCAGCAGCCAAGATAGCAGGGATGGCACTGAAGCTTTCTTT
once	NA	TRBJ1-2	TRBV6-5	CASSYGQGYTF	TGTGCCAGCAGTTACGGCCAGGGCTACACCTTC
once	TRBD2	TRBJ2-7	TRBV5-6	CASSLAGGPRGEQYF	TGTGCCAGCAGCTTGGCGGGGGGGCCGCGGGGCGAGCAGTACTTC
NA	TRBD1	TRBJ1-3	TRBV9	CASSVGQDGNTIYF	TGTGCCAGCAGCGTCGGACAGGATGGAAACACCATATATTTT
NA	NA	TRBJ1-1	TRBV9	CASSVRGDTEAFF	TGTGCCAGCAGCGTCAGGGGTGACACTGAAGCTTTCTTT
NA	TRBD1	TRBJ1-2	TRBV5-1	CASSFLGTGEGGYTF	TGCGCCAGCAGCTTCCTCGGGACAGGGGAAGGCGGCTACACCTTC
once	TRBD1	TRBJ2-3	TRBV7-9	CASSPRGTGSDTQYF	TGTGCCAGCAGCCCCCGAGGGACAGGGTCAGATACGCAGTATTTT
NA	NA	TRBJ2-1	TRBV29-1	CSVEDEGGYNEQFF	TGCAGCGTTGAAGATGAAGGGGGCTACAATGAGCAGTTCTTC
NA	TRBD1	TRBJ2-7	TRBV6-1	CASSPGQGSYQQYF	TGTGCCAGCAGTCCGGGACAGGGGTCTTATCAGCAGTACTTC
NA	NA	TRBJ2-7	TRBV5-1	CASSRPPGGGQYF	TGCGCCAGCAGCCGTCCCCCGGGGGGCGGGCAGTACTTC
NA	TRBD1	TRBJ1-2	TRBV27	CASRKTGIYGYTF	TGTGCCAGCAGAAAGACAGGGATCTATGGCTACACCTTC
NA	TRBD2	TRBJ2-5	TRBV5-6	CASSPPSGQETQYF	TGTGCCAGCAGCCCCCCTAGCGGGCAAGAGACCCAGTACTTC
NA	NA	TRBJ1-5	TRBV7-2	CASRGGRANQPQHF	TGTGCCAGCAGGGGGGGGAGGGCCAATCAGCCCCAGCATTTT
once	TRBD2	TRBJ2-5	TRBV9	CASSRTSGDVETQYF	TGTGCCAGCAGCCGGACTAGCGGGGACGTGGAGACCCAGTACTTC
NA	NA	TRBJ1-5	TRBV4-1	CASSHNSNQPQHF	TGCGCCAGCAGCCACAATAGCAATCAGCCCCAGCATTTT